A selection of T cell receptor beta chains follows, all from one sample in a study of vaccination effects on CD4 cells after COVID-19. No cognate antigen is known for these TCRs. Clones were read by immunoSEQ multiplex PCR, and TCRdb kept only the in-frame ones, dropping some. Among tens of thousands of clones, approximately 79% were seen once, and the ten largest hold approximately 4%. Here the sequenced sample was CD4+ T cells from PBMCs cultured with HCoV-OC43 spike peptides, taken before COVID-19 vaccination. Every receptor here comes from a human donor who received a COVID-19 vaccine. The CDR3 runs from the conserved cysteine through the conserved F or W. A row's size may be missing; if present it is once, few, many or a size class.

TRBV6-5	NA	CASSYSRDTQYF
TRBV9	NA	CASSVTWLAFPDTQYF
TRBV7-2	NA	CASSFGVSGANVLTF
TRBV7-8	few	CASSLVAQIEAFF
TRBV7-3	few	CASSNGLLTGELFF
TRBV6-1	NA	CASSEAAGPGGYTF
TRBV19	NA	CASRNRGGYGYTF
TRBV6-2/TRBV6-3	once	CASSYPGTHHSGANVLTF
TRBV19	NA	CASQHYSGNTIYF
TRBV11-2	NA	CASSSRTNSGANVLTF
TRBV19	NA	CASSPGRDLYGYTF
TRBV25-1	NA	CASSEYKGLGGEKLFF
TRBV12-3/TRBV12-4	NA	CASSLGLGLVAFF
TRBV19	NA	CASSIVGPPSTDTQYF
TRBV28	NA	CASSLFAGESSGANVLTF
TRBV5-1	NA	CASSFRTGAYGYTF
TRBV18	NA	CASSPWAASTDTQYF
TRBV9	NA	CASSLRDASYNEQFF
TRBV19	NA	CASTPPARDTQYF
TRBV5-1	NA	CASSLDVQGRTGELFF
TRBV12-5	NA	CASGLVRWMNTEAFF
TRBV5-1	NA	CASSFLNDAEKLFF
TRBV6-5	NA	CASSYDGTGVSGYTF
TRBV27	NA	CASSFTGGPIYGYTF
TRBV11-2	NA	CASSLTGAGASGNTIYF
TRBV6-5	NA	CASRPGTENSPLHF
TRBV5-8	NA	CASSLSPPGGKSFF
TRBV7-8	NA	CASSWKQGASNQPQHF
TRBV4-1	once	CASSQASVYYGYTF
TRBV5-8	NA	CASSPRLGGDYGYTF
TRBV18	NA	CASSKGPYGYTF
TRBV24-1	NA	CATSEGDSDSSQAFF
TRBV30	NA	CAWSVRQVSSYGYTF
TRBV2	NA	CASSEAGGNTEAFF
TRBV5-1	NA	CASSLPGSGNTIYF
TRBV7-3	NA	CASSSSGTGWETQYF
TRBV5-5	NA	CASSFRKVSGANVLTF
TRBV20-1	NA	CSASPSQGGGLFF
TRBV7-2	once	CASSLAAGTNYGYTF
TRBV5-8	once	CASPRWGTNEKLFF
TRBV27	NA	CASSLVVSADTQYF
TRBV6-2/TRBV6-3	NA	CASSYVDRDQPQHF
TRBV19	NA	CASTANSGNTIYF
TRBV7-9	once	CASSFGTGGYNEQFF
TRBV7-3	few	CASSLTGSGGANEQFF
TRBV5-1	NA	CASSLRTGRQETQYF